The next 19 T cell receptor beta chains were all read from a single sample in a study of shared clonotypes between healthy human individuals. Sequenced by immunoSEQ multiplex PCR; TCRdb stores in-frame clones only, minus some. The table records around 530,000 clones, around 78% of them present only once. The sample taken for sequencing was PBMCs. The source of these receptors is a woman aged 40 to 55 in good health. Some clones in this sample may be carry-over from other donors' samples.

The rearrangement joins TRBV5-1 to TRBJ2-6, with 10 bases that match TRBD1. Trimming cost V 0 bases and J 6 bases; bases outside gene matches: 3. The CDR3 covers 16 residues. CDR1 is SGHRS and CDR2 is YFSETQ in the germline V gene. CDR3 region: CASSLGGQGPANVLTF. The CDR3 region has the DNA TGCGCCAGCAGCTTGGGGGGACAGGGGCCGGCCAACGTCCTGACTTTC. Full variable domain (remainder filled in from reference TRBV5-1 and TRBJ2-6): KAGVTQTPRYLIKTRGQQVTLSCSPISGHRSVSWYQQTPGQGLQFLFEYFSETQRNKGNFPGRFSGRQFSNSRSEMNVSTLELGDSALYLCASSLGGQGPANVLTFGAGSRLTVL.

The CDR3 sequence: CASKTGGRETQYF. Here the CDR3 DNA reads TGTGCCAGCAAGACGGGAGGGAGAGAGACCCAGTACTTC. This chain joins TRBV6-1 and TRBJ2-5, with 8 bases matching TRBD2. The CDR3 extends over 13 amino acids. The germline CDR1 and CDR2 sequences are MNHNS and SASEGT. V shed 7 bases and J 4 bases; nucleotides not matched to a gene: 5.

The V gene is TRBV15, the J gene TRBJ1-1; maybe TRBD1 (5 bases). The germline V and J ends were trimmed by 0 bases and 7 bases, with 9 bases remaining between them. The CDR3 spans 13 residues. CDR1 is LNHNV, CDR2 YYDKDF, per germline (reference sequence). The CDR3 DNA sequence: TGTGCCACCAGCAGAGATAGGGGAGGTGAAGCTTTCTTT. It encodes CATSRDRGGEAFF.

V usage is TRBV7-8 and J usage is TRBJ2-2; 8 bases are shared with TRBD2. The length of the CDR3 is 16 residues. The J segment lost 5 bases and the V segment lost 4 bases, leaving 9 bases of the junction unmatched. CDR1 SGHVS and CDR2 FQNEAQ come from the germline V gene. CDR3 sequence: CASSSGGAGQTGELFF. In DNA form, the CDR3 reads TGTGCCAGCAGCTCCGGGGGGGCAGGGCAGACCGGGGAGCTGTTTTTT.

The chain couples TRBV27 to TRBJ2-7; possibly TRBD1 for D (5 bases). CDR3 length: 15 amino acids. CDR1 is MNHEY, CDR2 SMNVEV, per germline (reference sequence). The V end lost 5 bases, the J end lost 7 bases, and 21 bases lay between the germline ends. The CDR3 nucleotides are TGTGCCAGCAGTCTATGGCTGGGGCAGAACGTAGAGCAGTACTTC. Encoded protein: CASSLWLGQNVEQYF.

The CDR3 DNA reads TGCGCCAGCGGGACAGGGTTACCCTCTGGAAACACCATATATTTT. Amino acid sequence: CASGTGLPSGNTIYF. V gene TRBV5-1 combines with J gene TRBJ1-3; 9 positions agree with TRBD1. V trimming: 7 bases; J trimming: 0 bases; junction bases outside the gene matches: 5. From germline, CDR1 is SGHRS and CDR2 YFSETQ. The CDR3 contains 15 residues.

V is TRBV28 and J is TRBJ1-1, with TRBD1 as a possible D gene (6 bases). V was clipped by 7 bases and J by 1 base, with 13 bases between them. Germline V gene lookup returns CDR1 MDHEN and CDR2 SYDVKM. The CDR3 runs 14 residues. The CDR3 DNA reads TGTGCCAGCAAGAAGACAGGAAGGAACACTGAAGCTTTCTTT. Residues: CASKKTGRNTEAFF.

This chain links TRBV7-3 with TRBJ2-6; 10 positions agree with TRBD2. The CDR3 spans 17 residues. V dropped 2 bases and J dropped 4; count of bases not matched to a gene: 5. CDR1 is SGHTA, CDR2 FQGTGA, per germline. Here the CDR3 DNA reads TGTGCCAGCAGCTTATTAGCGGGAGGTAGCGGGGCCAACGTCCTGACTTTC. Encoded protein: CASSLLAGGSGANVLTF.

The chain combines TRBV5-1 with TRBJ1-1, with D perhaps matching TRBD1 (5 bases). V shed 0 bases and J shed 5 bases, with 14 bases lying between them. The CDR3 contains 15 residues. CDR1 and CDR2 from the germline V gene are SGHRS and YFSETQ. CDR3 region: CASSLAGPRGTEAFF. The CDR3 DNA follows: TGCGCCAGCAGCTTGGCCGGGCCTCGGGGGACTGAAGCTTTCTTT.

V is TRBV15 and J is TRBJ1-1; TRBD1 matches at 9 bases. J lost 4 bases, V lost 3 bases, and 18 bases had no gene match. Looked up from germline, CDR1 is LNHNV and CDR2 is YYDKDF (reference sequence). This CDR3 contains 19 residues. CDR3 loop: CATSRGRGGQGIGSTEAFF. The DNA for the CDR3 is TGTGCCACCAGCAGGGGCCGCGGGGGACAGGGTATTGGTAGCACTGAAGCTTTCTTT.

This chain uses TRBV2 with TRBJ2-7; D gene uncertain. The CDR3 is 16 amino acids. CDR1 SNHLY and CDR2 FYNNEI come from the germline V gene. V lost 0 bases to trimming and J lost 4 bases, with 16 bases between them. The CDR3 protein is CASSEAEKGLGYEQYF. The CDR3 DNA sequence: TGTGCCAGCAGTGAAGCGGAGAAAGGGTTGGGTTACGAGCAGTACTTC.

The chain combines TRBV19 with TRBJ1-1, with 10 positions matching TRBD1. The CDR3 consists of 13 residues. V trimming: 6 bases; J trimming: 4 bases; junction bases outside the gene matches: 2. Germline CDR1 reads LNHDA; CDR2 reads SQIVND (reference sequence). CDR3 in amino acids: CASRTGGATEAFF. The DNA of the CDR3 is TGTGCCAGTAGGACAGGGGGCGCCACTGAAGCTTTCTTT.

The DNA for the CDR3 is TGTGCCAGCAGCTTAAGTGGGGGCCAGCTCAATGAGCAGTTCTTC. Its protein product is CASSLSGGQLNEQFF. The chain links TRBV7-3 to TRBJ2-1; perhaps TRBD1 as D (6 bases). Trimming removed 1 base at V and 6 bases at J, with 13 bases between. This CDR3 has 15 residues. CDR1 SGHTA and CDR2 FQGTGA come from the germline V gene.

V gene TRBV4-3 combines with J gene TRBJ2-5; perhaps D is TRBD1 or TRBD2 (5 bases each). V dropped 0 bases and J dropped 5 bases, with 16 bases sitting between them. This CDR3 region has 16 residues. Germline CDR1 reads LGHNA; CDR2 reads YSLEER. Here the CDR3 DNA reads TGCGCCAGCAGCCAAGACCCTTGGGGACCTAAGGAGACCCAGTACTTC. As protein: CASSQDPWGPKETQYF.

This rearrangement joins TRBV29-1 to TRBJ2-7; D is uncertain. Germline V gene lookup returns CDR1 SQVTM and CDR2 ANQGSEA. V gave up 3 bases and J gave up 2 bases, with 11 bases separating them. The CDR3 covers 13 residues. CDR3 coding DNA: TGCAGCGTTGATGGTGGCAGTACCTACGAGCAGTACTTC. Protein: CSVDGGSTYEQYF.

The chain recombines TRBV2 with TRBJ2-5; 7 nucleotides match TRBD1. The ends lost 5 bases at V and 2 bases at J; junction bases unmatched: 5. From germline, CDR1 is SNHLY and CDR2 FYNNEI. There are 14 residues in the CDR3. The CDR3 DNA follows: TGTGCCAGCAGTCTACAGGGGCGACAAGAGACCCAGTACTTC. As protein: CASSLQGRQETQYF.

This clone has a count of ten or more. V usage is TRBV6-6 and J usage is TRBJ2-7, with D maybe TRBD2 (5 bases). Trimming stripped 5 bases from V and 2 bases from J, with 10 bases between. CDR1 and CDR2 (germline): MNHNY, SVGAGI (reference sequence). The CDR3 extends over 13 amino acids. CDR3 nucleotide sequence: TGTGCCAGCAGTCCTAGCACTACCTACGAGCAGTACTTC. Its protein is CASSPSTTYEQYF.

The chain has TRBV2 and TRBJ2-5; no definite D call. CDR1 and CDR2 (germline): SNHLY, FYNNEI. V lost 4 bases to trimming and J lost 1 base, with 7 bases between them. The CDR3 length is 13 residues. The CDR3 reads CASSGPSQETQYF. Here the CDR3 DNA reads TGTGCCAGCAGTGGTCCTAGCCAAGAGACCCAGTACTTC.

The chain couples TRBV19 to TRBJ2-7, with D unclear. The germline V gene encodes CDR1 LNHDA and CDR2 SQIVND (reference sequence). The CDR3 sequence is 14 residues long. V was clipped by 4 bases and J by 1 base, with 11 bases between them. CDR3 nucleotides: TGTGCCAGTAGTACGTCTGCAGATTCCTACGAGCAGTACTTC. This codes for CASSTSADSYEQYF.